Listed below are T cell receptor beta chains from one sample, sequenced in a study of technical replicates of blood from several donors. TCRdb's copy holds only in-frame clones and misses some; the assay was immunoSEQ multiplex PCR. The sample lists approximately 78,000 clones, roughly 92% occurring once. Sequencing was performed on T cells isolated from PBMCs. The source is a human donor in good health. Each CDR3 is given with its conserved first and last residue. A D gene is named only where the DNA matches it firmly. Clone size, where shown, is once, few, many, or a class for clones that have expanded.

v_call: TRBV28; clone_size: .; d_call: .; j_call: TRBJ2-2; cdr3_length: 13; cdr3_nt: TGTGCCAGCAGTTTAATAAACACCGGGGAGCTGTTTTTT; cdr3_aa: CASSLINTGELFF
v_call: TRBV6-1; clone_size: .; d_call: .; j_call: TRBJ2-7; cdr3_length: 14; cdr3_nt: TGTGCCAGCAAAGGAGACTCGCTTAACTACGAGCAGTACTTC; cdr3_aa: CASKGDSLNYEQYF
v_call: TRBV27; clone_size: .; d_call: TRBD2; j_call: TRBJ2-7; cdr3_length: 13; cdr3_nt: TGTGCCACCCGGACTAGCGGGTCCTACGAGCAGTACTTC; cdr3_aa: CATRTSGSYEQYF
v_call: TRBV7-3; clone_size: .; d_call: TRBD1; j_call: TRBJ1-1; cdr3_length: 15; cdr3_nt: TGTGCCAGCAGCCCGCAGACAGGGCTTAACACTGAAGCTTTCTTT; cdr3_aa: CASSPQTGLNTEAFF
v_call: TRBV7-3; clone_size: .; d_call: .; j_call: TRBJ1-2; cdr3_length: 14; cdr3_nt: TGTGCCAGCAGCTACCAGCCGGGGGGCTATGGCTACACCTTC; cdr3_aa: CASSYQPGGYGYTF
v_call: TRBV11-2; clone_size: .; d_call: TRBD1; j_call: TRBJ2-3; cdr3_length: 16; cdr3_nt: TGTGCCAGCAGCTTCAGGACAGGGGCGAATGGGGATACGCAGTATTTT; cdr3_aa: CASSFRTGANGDTQYF
v_call: TRBV28; clone_size: .; d_call: TRBD1; j_call: TRBJ2-5; cdr3_length: 14; cdr3_nt: TGTGCCAGCAGCCATACAGGGGGCGGAGAGACCCAGTACTTC; cdr3_aa: CASSHTGGGETQYF
v_call: TRBV6-1; clone_size: .; d_call: .; j_call: TRBJ1-2; cdr3_length: 13; cdr3_nt: TGTGCCAGCAGTGAAGTCGGGGATGTAATCTACACCTTC; cdr3_aa: CASSEVGDVIYTF
v_call: TRBV30; clone_size: .; d_call: .; j_call: TRBJ1-1; cdr3_length: 13; cdr3_nt: TGTGCCTGGACAGGGAGGCGTAACACTGAAGCTTTCTTT; cdr3_aa: CAWTGRRNTEAFF
v_call: TRBV19; clone_size: few; d_call: TRBD1; j_call: TRBJ1-1; cdr3_length: 15; cdr3_nt: TGTGCCAGTACCCGAGACAGGGGCCCACACACTGAAGCTTTCTTT; cdr3_aa: CASTRDRGPHTEAFF
v_call: TRBV10-3; clone_size: .; d_call: .; j_call: TRBJ1-1; cdr3_length: 13; cdr3_nt: TGTGCCATCAGTGTTAGTCCGAACACTGAAGCTTTCTTT; cdr3_aa: CAISVSPNTEAFF
v_call: TRBV5-1; clone_size: .; d_call: TRBD2; j_call: TRBJ2-3; cdr3_length: 15; cdr3_nt: TGCGCCAGCAGCTTAACCGGGAGGGCTACAGATACGCAGTATTTT; cdr3_aa: CASSLTGRATDTQYF
v_call: TRBV4-2; clone_size: .; d_call: TRBD1; j_call: TRBJ2-7; cdr3_length: 15; cdr3_nt: TGTGCCAGCAGCCATGCCGGGACAGGGGACTACGAGCAGTACTTC; cdr3_aa: CASSHAGTGDYEQYF
v_call: TRBV9; clone_size: .; d_call: TRBD2; j_call: TRBJ2-7; cdr3_length: 15; cdr3_nt: TGTGCCAGCAGCGTAGACCCCGGGAGGGAATACGAGCAGTACTTC; cdr3_aa: CASSVDPGREYEQYF
v_call: TRBV28; clone_size: few; d_call: TRBD1; j_call: TRBJ1-1; cdr3_length: 16; cdr3_nt: TGTGCCAGCAGTACAACCGGGACAGGCCCCGACGCTGAAGCTTTCTTT; cdr3_aa: CASSTTGTGPDAEAFF
v_call: TRBV5-1; clone_size: .; d_call: .; j_call: TRBJ1-2; cdr3_length: 13; cdr3_nt: TGCGCCAGCAGCTCTGGCGGAACCTATGGCTACACCTTC; cdr3_aa: CASSSGGTYGYTF
v_call: TRBV6-5; clone_size: .; d_call: TRBD1; j_call: TRBJ2-7; cdr3_length: 13; cdr3_nt: TGTGCCAGCGGATGGGACAGGTGGAACGAGCAGTACTTC; cdr3_aa: CASGWDRWNEQYF
v_call: TRBV9; clone_size: .; d_call: TRBD1; j_call: TRBJ2-1; cdr3_length: 14; cdr3_nt: TGTGCCAGCAGCCCAGGACAGGGATACAATGAGCAGTTCTTC; cdr3_aa: CASSPGQGYNEQFF
v_call: TRBV11-3; clone_size: .; d_call: TRBD1; j_call: TRBJ2-1; cdr3_length: 15; cdr3_nt: TGTGCCAGCAGCCCGGGACAGGGGTCCTACAATGAGCAGTTCTTC; cdr3_aa: CASSPGQGSYNEQFF
v_call: TRBV6-5; clone_size: once; d_call: TRBD2; j_call: TRBJ2-5; cdr3_length: 15; cdr3_nt: TGTGCCAGCGGCACTAGCGGGAGTATTGGAGAGACCCAGTACTTC; cdr3_aa: CASGTSGSIGETQYF
v_call: TRBV11-2; clone_size: .; d_call: TRBD1; j_call: TRBJ2-2; cdr3_length: 16; cdr3_nt: TGTGCCAGCAGCCCGAGGACAGGGAGGTACACCGGGGAGCTGTTTTTT; cdr3_aa: CASSPRTGRYTGELFF
v_call: TRBV11-2; clone_size: .; d_call: .; j_call: TRBJ1-1; cdr3_length: 16; cdr3_nt: TGTGCCAGCAGCTTAGTTTCTCGGGAACTTAACACTGAAGCTTTCTTT; cdr3_aa: CASSLVSRELNTEAFF
v_call: TRBV2; clone_size: .; d_call: .; j_call: TRBJ1-2; cdr3_length: 12; cdr3_nt: TGTGCCACCCTGGCGGTTAACTATGGCTACACCTTC; cdr3_aa: CATLAVNYGYTF
v_call: TRBV15; clone_size: once; d_call: TRBD2; j_call: TRBJ2-6; cdr3_length: 18; cdr3_nt: TGTGCCACCAGCAGGTTAGCGGGAGTGACCTCTGGGGCCAACGTCCTGACTTTC; cdr3_aa: CATSRLAGVTSGANVLTF
v_call: TRBV29-1; clone_size: .; d_call: TRBD2; j_call: TRBJ2-1; cdr3_length: 13; cdr3_nt: TGCAGCGTAGCGGGAGGGATCTACAATGAGCAGTTCTTC; cdr3_aa: CSVAGGIYNEQFF
v_call: TRBV25-1; clone_size: .; d_call: TRBD1; j_call: TRBJ1-4; cdr3_length: 16; cdr3_nt: TGTGCCAGCAGTGAAAGTTGGGGACAGGGAATTGAAAAACTGTTTTTT; cdr3_aa: CASSESWGQGIEKLFF
v_call: TRBV7-9; clone_size: once; d_call: TRBD2; j_call: TRBJ2-5; cdr3_length: 15; cdr3_nt: TGTGCCAGCAGCTTAGTAGCGGGAGGGGGAGAGACCCAGTACTTC; cdr3_aa: CASSLVAGGGETQYF
v_call: TRBV7-8; clone_size: .; d_call: TRBD1; j_call: TRBJ1-4; cdr3_length: 14; cdr3_nt: TGTGCCAGCAGCTTCGGACAGGCTAATGAAAAACTGTTTTTT; cdr3_aa: CASSFGQANEKLFF
v_call: TRBV5-1; clone_size: .; d_call: TRBD1; j_call: TRBJ2-7; cdr3_length: 15; cdr3_nt: TGCGCCAGCAGCTCAAGACAGGGAATTTTGGGCGAGCAGTACTTC; cdr3_aa: CASSSRQGILGEQYF
v_call: TRBV14; clone_size: .; d_call: .; j_call: TRBJ2-3; cdr3_length: 16; cdr3_nt: TGTGCCAGCAGCCAAGGGACGACAGGCCTTGAAAATACGCAGTATTTT; cdr3_aa: CASSQGTTGLENTQYF
v_call: TRBV28; clone_size: once; d_call: .; j_call: TRBJ1-2; cdr3_length: 11; cdr3_nt: TGTGCCAGCTTGGACAGCTATGGCTACACCTTC; cdr3_aa: CASLDSYGYTF
v_call: TRBV9; clone_size: .; d_call: TRBD2; j_call: TRBJ2-3; cdr3_length: 14; cdr3_nt: TGTGCCAGCAGCGTAGCGGGAGGGCCAGATACGCAGTATTTT; cdr3_aa: CASSVAGGPDTQYF
v_call: TRBV7-6; clone_size: .; d_call: .; j_call: TRBJ2-3; cdr3_length: 12; cdr3_nt: TGTGCCAGCAGCACTACGGGAGATACGCAGTATTTT; cdr3_aa: CASSTTGDTQYF
v_call: TRBV10-2; clone_size: .; d_call: TRBD2; j_call: TRBJ2-3; cdr3_length: 14; cdr3_nt: TGCGCCAGCAGTGTCGGGAGGGCCACAGATACGCAGTATTTT; cdr3_aa: CASSVGRATDTQYF
v_call: TRBV5-1; clone_size: .; d_call: .; j_call: TRBJ1-5; cdr3_length: 15; cdr3_nt: TGCGCCAGCAGCCCCGGTCCTATTAGCAATCAGCCCCAGCATTTT; cdr3_aa: CASSPGPISNQPQHF
v_call: TRBV11-3; clone_size: .; d_call: TRBD2; j_call: TRBJ2-7; cdr3_length: 18; cdr3_nt: TGTGCCAGCAGCTTAGATCCGGGACTAGCGGGAGGAGCTTACGAGCAGTACTTC; cdr3_aa: CASSLDPGLAGGAYEQYF